This T cell receptor (beta chain) was sequenced during a study of spatial heterogeneity in lung cancer. Study overall: Alpha-chain sequences were consistently detected less often than beta-chain sequences. Whole-study findings and limits: Expanded TCRs classified as ubiquitous or regional were counted, and these counts tracked ubiquitous and regional nonsynonymous mutations, respectively. How many expanded intratumoral alpha and beta TCRs were present tracked the tumor mutation count, which was a count of nonsynonymous mutations.

Each CDR3 protein is one row after TCRdb ran MiXCR on the 5' RACE reads. The profile covers about 100,000 distinct CDR3 sequences, with around 4.8% appearing a single time and approximately 22% taken by the ten largest. Time point here: sample taken at primary tumor resection. This clonotype was observed a few times. Its antigen is as yet unknown. The V gene lost 0 bases and the J gene lost 1 base, with 5 bases spanning the gap. Germline V gene lookup returns CDR1 SGDLS and CDR2 YYNGEE. The CDR3 runs to 13 residues. This receptor was obtained from a male donor with early-stage non-small cell lung cancer. V is TRBV9 and J is TRBJ2-7; D remains unclear. The source was lung tumor tissue, collected at surgery. In DNA form, the CDR3 reads TGTGCCAGCAGCGTAGCAGAGTCCTACGAGCAGTACTTC. This gives the protein CASSVAESYEQYF.